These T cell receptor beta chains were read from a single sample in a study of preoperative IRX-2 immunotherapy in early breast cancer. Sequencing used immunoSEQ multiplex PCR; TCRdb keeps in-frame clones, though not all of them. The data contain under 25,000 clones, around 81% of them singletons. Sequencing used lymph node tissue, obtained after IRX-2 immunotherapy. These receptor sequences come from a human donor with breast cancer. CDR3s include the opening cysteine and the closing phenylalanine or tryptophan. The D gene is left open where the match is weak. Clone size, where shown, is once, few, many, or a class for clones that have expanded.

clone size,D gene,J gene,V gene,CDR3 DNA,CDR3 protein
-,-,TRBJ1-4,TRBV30,TGTGCCGGGTGGAGGAGGGAAAAACTGTTTTTT,CAGWRREKLFF
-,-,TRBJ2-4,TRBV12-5,TGTGCCAGCATTGAGACCGCCAAAAACATTCAGTACTTC,CASIETAKNIQYF
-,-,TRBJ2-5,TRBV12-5,TGTGCCAGCACCTACGGAGGGAGGATTAAGACCCAGTACTTC,CASTYGGRIKTQYF
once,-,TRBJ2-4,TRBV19,TGTGCCAGTAGAGACCCGGCCTTCAAAAACATTCAGTACTTC,CASRDPAFKNIQYF
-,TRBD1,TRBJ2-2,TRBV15,TGTGCCACCAGCAGAGGCGGGACAGGGTTCCGCACCGGGGAGCTGTTTTTT,CATSRGGTGFRTGELFF
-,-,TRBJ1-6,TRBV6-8,TGTGCCAGCAGTTCCGGGGTCCGTAATTCACCCCTCCACTTT,CASSSGVRNSPLHF
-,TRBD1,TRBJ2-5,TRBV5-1,TGCGCCAGCAGCTCTGACAGGGTTAAAGAGACCCAGTACTTC,CASSSDRVKETQYF
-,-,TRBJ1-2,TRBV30,TGTGCCTGGAGTGTACCAGGTTCCCGGGGCTACACCTTC,CAWSVPGSRGYTF
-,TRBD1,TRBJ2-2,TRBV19,TGTGCCAGTACTAAAGAGGACAGGGTTGATACCGGGGAGCTGTTTTTT,CASTKEDRVDTGELFF
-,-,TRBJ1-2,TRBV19,TGTGCCAGTACCCTGTTGGGGGGCCTCTATGGCTACACCTTC,CASTLLGGLYGYTF
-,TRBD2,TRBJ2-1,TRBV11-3,TGTGCCAGCAGACTAGAAATAGCGGGGGACAATGAGCAGTTCTTC,CASRLEIAGDNEQFF
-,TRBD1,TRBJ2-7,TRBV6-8,TGTGCCAGCAACCAACCGACAGGGGGCAGAAAGTACTTC,CASNQPTGGRKYF
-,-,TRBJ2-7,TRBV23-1,TGCGCCAGCAGCCGACCGGGGAGGGGGCTCTACGAGCAGTACTTC,CASSRPGRGLYEQYF
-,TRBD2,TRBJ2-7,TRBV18,TGTGCCAGCTCACCGACTAGCGGGGGACACGAGCAGTACTTC,CASSPTSGGHEQYF
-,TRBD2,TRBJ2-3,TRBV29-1,TGCAGCGTGGAGGGGACTAGCGGGGGCACAGATACGCAGTATTTT,CSVEGTSGGTDTQYF
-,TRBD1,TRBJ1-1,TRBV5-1,TGCGCCAGCAGCGGGCGACAGGGATCGAACACTGAAGCTTTCTTT,CASSGRQGSNTEAFF
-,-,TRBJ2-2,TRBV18,TGTGCCAGCTCACCACCGTCTAGGGGTAGTAGCACCGGGGAGCTGTTTTTT,CASSPPSRGSSTGELFF
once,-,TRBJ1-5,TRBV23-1,TGCGCCAGCATCCCTCGCAGGGACCAGCCCCAGCATTTT,CASIPRRDQPQHF
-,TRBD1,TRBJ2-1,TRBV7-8,TGTGCCAGCAGCCCAACAGGGGGGTCCTACAATGAGCAGTTCTTC,CASSPTGGSYNEQFF
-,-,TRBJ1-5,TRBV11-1,TGTGCCAGCAGCGAGGGCTCGGGGAATCAGCCCCAGCATTTT,CASSEGSGNQPQHF
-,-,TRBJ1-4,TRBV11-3,TGTGCCAGCAGCTTGGAACAGGTTCGGGTAGAAAAACTGTTTTTT,CASSLEQVRVEKLFF
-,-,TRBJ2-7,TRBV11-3,TGTGCCAGCAGCTTGAGGACGGGACGCGAGGAGCAGTACTTC,CASSLRTGREEQYF
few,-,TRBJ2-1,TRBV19,TGTGCCAGTAGTGGGGGAAACCCTTACAATGAGCAGTTCTTC,CASSGGNPYNEQFF
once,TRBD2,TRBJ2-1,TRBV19,TGTGCCAGTAGTATGGGTGGACTAGCGGGAACTGAGCAGTTCTTC,CASSMGGLAGTEQFF
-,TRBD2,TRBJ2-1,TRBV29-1,TGCAGGTCCGGGACTAGCGGGAGATTCTACAATGAGCAGTTCTTC,CRSGTSGRFYNEQFF
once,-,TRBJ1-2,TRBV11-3,TGTGCCAGCAGCTTAGGTCCGGGAGAGTCCTATGGCTACACCTTC,CASSLGPGESYGYTF
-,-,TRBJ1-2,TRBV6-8,TGTGCCAGCAGTGAGCTCGGAAACTATGGCTACACCTTC,CASSELGNYGYTF
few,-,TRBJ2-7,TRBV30,TGTGCCTGGAGTGAGAAATTCCAGCAGTACTTC,CAWSEKFQQYF
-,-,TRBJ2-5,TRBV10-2,TGCGCCAGCAGTGATCCGGCTAGGTTGTTATCGGAGACCCAGTACTTC,CASSDPARLLSETQYF
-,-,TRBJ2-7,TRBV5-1,TGCGCCAGCAGCTTGTCTTCAAAGACCTACGAGCAGTACTTC,CASSLSSKTYEQYF
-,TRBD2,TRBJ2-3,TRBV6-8,TGTGCCATCAGGCAGCGGGGGCGAAGCACAGATACGCAGTATTTT,CAIRQRGRSTDTQYF
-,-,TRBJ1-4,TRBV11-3,TGTGCCAGCAGCACACGCGGGGAGGTAAATGAAAAACTGTTTTTT,CASSTRGEVNEKLFF
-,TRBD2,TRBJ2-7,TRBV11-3,TGTGCCAGCAGCTTGGGTGGCGGGGGAATCTACGAGCAGTACTTC,CASSLGGGGIYEQYF
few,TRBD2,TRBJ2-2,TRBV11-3,TGTGCCAGCAGCCGAACTAGCGGGGGGCCAAACACCGGGGAGCTGTTTTTT,CASSRTSGGPNTGELFF
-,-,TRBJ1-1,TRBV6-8,TGTGCCAGCAGGGAACGACGGTTGAACACTGAAGCTTTCTTT,CASRERRLNTEAFF
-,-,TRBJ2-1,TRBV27,TGTGCCAGCAGTTTGACAGAAAACTCCTACAATGAGCAGTTCTTC,CASSLTENSYNEQFF
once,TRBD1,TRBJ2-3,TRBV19,TGTGCCAGTAAAGGTGACAGGGGTCGATGGACGCAGTATTTT,CASKGDRGRWTQYF